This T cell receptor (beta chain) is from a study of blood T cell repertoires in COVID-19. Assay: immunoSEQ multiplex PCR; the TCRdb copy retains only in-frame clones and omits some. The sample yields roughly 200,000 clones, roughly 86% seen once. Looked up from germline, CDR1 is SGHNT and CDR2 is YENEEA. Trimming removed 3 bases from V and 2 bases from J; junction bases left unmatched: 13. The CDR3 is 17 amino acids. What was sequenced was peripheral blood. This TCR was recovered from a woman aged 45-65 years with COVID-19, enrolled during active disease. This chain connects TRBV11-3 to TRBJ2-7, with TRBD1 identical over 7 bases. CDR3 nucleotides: TGTGCCAGCAGCTTGACGGGTGGGCGACAGGGCCCCTACGAGCAGTACTTC. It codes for CASSLTGGRQGPYEQYF.